This T cell receptor beta chain was observed in a study of cytomegalovirus exposure and HLA in healthy donors. On the study more broadly: The 95 to 150 validation repertoires used the same platform as the 650 to 800 first-cohort repertoires, a later analysis reported.

Findings of the study overall: The study found most TCR sequences rare, yet found some public TCRs in many donors. It was about 150 TCR beta chains that were listed as cytomegalovirus-associated. The tendency of first-cohort TCR clusters to co-occur in the 120 or so validation repertoires emerged from a later analysis.

To note about this clone: What it recognizes is unknown.

The protocol was immunoSEQ multiplex PCR, while the TCRdb copy is restricted to in-frame clones and leaves out a portion. The sample holds under 95,000 clones, approximately 93% seen once. Sequencing used PBMCs. The sequence was obtained from a woman aged 18-29 years in good health and CMV-seropositive.

CDR3 bases: TGTGCCAGCAGCTTAACCGGTGAAAAACTGTTTTTT. This codes for CASSLTGEKLFF. The V call is TRBV11-2, the J call TRBJ1-4; D call uncertain. Trimming removed 2 bases from V and 7 bases from J, with 5 bases in between. CDR3 length: 12 amino acids. CDR1 is SGHAT and CDR2 is FQNNGV in the germline V gene.